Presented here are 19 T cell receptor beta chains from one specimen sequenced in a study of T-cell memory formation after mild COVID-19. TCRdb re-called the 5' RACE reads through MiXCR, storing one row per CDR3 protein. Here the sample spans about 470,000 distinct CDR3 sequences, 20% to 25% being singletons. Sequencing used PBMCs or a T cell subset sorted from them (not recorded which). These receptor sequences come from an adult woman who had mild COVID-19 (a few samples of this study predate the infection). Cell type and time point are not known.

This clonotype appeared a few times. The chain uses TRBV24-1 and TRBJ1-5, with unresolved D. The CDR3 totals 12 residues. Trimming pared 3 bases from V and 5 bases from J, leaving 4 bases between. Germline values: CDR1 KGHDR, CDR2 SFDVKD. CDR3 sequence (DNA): TGTGCCACCAGTGATCAGGATCAGCCCCAGCATTTT. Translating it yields CATSDQDQPQHF.

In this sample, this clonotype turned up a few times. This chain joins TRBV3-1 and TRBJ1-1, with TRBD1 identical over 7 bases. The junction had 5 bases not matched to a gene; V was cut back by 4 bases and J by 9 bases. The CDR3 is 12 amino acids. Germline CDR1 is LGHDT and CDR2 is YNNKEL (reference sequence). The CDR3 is CASSRRDSKAFF. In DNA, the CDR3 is TGTGCCAGCAGCCGGCGGGACAGTAAAGCTTTCTTT.

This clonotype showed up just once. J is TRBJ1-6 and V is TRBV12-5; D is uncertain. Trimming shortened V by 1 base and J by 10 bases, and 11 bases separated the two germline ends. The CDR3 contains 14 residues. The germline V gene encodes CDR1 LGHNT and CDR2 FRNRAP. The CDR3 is CASGLATPGSPLHF. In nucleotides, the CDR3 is TGTGCTAGTGGTTTGGCAACTCCGGGGTCACCCCTCCACTTT.

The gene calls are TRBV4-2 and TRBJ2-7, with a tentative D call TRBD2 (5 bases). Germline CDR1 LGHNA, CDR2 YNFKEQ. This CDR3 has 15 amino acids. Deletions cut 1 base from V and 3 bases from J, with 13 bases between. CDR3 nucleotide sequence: TGTGCCAGCAGCCAAGCTGACCGGGATAACTACGAGCAGTACTTC. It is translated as CASSQADRDNYEQYF.

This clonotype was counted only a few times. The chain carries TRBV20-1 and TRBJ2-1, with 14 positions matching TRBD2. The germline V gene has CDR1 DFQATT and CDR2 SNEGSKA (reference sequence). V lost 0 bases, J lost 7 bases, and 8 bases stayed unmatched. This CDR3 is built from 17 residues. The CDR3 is CSARDPGLAGVGNEQFF. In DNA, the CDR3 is TGCAGTGCTAGAGATCCGGGACTAGCGGGAGTTGGGAATGAGCAGTTCTTC.

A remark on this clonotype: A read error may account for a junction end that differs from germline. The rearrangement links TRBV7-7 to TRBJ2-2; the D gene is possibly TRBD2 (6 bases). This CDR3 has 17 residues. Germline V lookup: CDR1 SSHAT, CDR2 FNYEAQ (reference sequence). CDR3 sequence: CASSSLTRRAGTGELFF. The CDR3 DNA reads TGTGCTAGCAGTTCCCTCACGCGGAGGGCAGGGACCGGGGAGCTGTTTTTT.

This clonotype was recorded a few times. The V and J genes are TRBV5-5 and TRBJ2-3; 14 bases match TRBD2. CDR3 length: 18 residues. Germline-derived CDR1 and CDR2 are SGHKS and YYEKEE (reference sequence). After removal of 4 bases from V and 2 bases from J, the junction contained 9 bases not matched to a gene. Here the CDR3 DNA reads TGTGCCAGCAGCGGGACTAGCGGGAGACCCCGCGTCACAGATACGCAGTATTTT. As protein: CASSGTSGRPRVTDTQYF.

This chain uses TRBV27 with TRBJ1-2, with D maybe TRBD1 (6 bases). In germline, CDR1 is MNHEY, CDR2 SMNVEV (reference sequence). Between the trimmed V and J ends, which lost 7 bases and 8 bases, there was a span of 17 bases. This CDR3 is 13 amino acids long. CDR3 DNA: TGTGCCAGCAAGGGGGTGGGCCCCTGGGGCTACACCTTC. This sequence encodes CASKGVGPWGYTF.

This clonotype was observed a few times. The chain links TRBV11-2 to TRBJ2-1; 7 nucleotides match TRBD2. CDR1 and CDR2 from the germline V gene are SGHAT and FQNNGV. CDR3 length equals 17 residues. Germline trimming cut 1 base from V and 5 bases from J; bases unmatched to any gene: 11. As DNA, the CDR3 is TGTGCCAGCAGCTTAGGGTTTCTAGCGGCGGGCGACAATGAGCAGTTCTTC. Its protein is CASSLGFLAAGDNEQFF.

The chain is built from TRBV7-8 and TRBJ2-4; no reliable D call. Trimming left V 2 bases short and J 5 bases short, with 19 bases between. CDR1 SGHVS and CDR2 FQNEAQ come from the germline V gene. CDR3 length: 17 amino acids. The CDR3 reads CASSLRASPGPENIQYF. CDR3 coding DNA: TGTGCCAGCAGCTTAAGGGCGAGTCCTGGGCCGGAAAACATTCAGTACTTC.

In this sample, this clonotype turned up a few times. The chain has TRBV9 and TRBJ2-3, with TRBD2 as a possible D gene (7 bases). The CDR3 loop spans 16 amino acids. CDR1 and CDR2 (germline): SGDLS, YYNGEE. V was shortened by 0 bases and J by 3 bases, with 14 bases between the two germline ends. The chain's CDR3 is CASSVGIRGATDTQYF. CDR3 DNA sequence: TGTGCCAGCAGCGTAGGAATCCGGGGGGCAACAGATACGCAGTATTTT.

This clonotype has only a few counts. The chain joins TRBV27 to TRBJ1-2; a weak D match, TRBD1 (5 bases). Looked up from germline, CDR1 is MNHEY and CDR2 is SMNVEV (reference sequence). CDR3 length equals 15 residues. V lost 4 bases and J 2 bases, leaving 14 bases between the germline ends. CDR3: CASSSALAGNYGYTF. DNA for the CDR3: TGTGCCAGCAGTTCCGCCCTGGCAGGGAACTATGGCTACACCTTC.

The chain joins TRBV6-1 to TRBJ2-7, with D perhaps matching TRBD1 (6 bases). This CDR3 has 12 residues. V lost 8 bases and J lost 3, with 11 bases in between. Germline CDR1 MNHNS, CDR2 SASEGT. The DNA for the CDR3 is TGTGCCAGCCACAGGGCAGGCTACGAGCAGTACTTC. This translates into CASHRAGYEQYF.

The CDR3 bases are TGTGCCACCACAGGGGGCTATAATTCACCCCTCCACTTT. It yields the protein CATTGGYNSPLHF. The J gene is TRBJ1-6, the V gene TRBV6-1; 8 nucleotides agree with TRBD1. Per germline, CDR1 MNHNS and CDR2 SASEGT. With 10 bases clipped from V and 3 bases from J, the junction kept 2 bases outside the gene matches. The CDR3 is made up of 13 amino acids.

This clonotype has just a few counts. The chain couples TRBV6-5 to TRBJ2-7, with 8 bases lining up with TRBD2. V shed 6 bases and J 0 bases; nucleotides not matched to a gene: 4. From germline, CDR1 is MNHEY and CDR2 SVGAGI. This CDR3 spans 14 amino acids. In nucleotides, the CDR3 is TGTGCCAGCAGCAAGCGGGAGAGCTCCTACGAGCAGTACTTC. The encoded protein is CASSKRESSYEQYF.

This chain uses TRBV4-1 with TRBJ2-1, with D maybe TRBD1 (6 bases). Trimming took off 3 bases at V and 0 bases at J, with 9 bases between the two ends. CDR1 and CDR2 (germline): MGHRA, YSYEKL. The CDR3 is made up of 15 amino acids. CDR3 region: CASSHMGHSYNEQFF. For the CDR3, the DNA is TGCGCCAGCAGCCATATGGGACACTCCTACAATGAGCAGTTCTTC.

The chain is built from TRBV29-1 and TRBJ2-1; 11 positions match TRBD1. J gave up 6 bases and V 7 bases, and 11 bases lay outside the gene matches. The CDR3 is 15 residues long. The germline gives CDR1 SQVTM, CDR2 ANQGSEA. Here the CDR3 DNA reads TGCAGCGGAAAGAGGATAGGGACAGGGGGCAATGAGCAGTTCTTC. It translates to CSGKRIGTGGNEQFF.

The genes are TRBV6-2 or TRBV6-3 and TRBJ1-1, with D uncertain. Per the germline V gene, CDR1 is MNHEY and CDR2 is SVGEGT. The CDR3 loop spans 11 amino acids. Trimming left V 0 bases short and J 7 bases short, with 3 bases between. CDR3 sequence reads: CASSYSIEAFF. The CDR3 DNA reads TGTGCCAGCAGTTACTCTATTGAAGCTTTCTTT.

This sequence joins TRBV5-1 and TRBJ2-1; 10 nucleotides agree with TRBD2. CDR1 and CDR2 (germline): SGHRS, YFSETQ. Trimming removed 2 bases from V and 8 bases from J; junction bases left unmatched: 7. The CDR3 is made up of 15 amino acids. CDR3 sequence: CASSFTSGGADEQFF. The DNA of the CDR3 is TGCGCCAGCAGCTTCACGAGCGGGGGGGCCGATGAGCAGTTCTTC.